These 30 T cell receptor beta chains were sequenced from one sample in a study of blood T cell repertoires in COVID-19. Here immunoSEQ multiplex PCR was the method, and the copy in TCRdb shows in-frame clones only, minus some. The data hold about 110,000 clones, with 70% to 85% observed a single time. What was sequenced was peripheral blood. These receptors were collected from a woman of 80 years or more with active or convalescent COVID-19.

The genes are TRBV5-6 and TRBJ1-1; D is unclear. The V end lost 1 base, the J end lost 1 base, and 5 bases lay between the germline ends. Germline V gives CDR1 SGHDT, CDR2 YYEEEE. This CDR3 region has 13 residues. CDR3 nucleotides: TGTGCCAGCAGCTTGCAACAGAACACTGAAGCTTTCTTT. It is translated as CASSLQQNTEAFF.

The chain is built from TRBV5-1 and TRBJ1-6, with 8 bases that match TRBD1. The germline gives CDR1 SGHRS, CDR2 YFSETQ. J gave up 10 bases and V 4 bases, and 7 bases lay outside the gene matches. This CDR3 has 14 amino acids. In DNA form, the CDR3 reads TGCGCCAGCAGCGCGGACAGGGCGGGGTCACCCCTCCACTTT. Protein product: CASSADRAGSPLHF.

CDR3 bases: TGCAGCGTTCGACAGGTGAACTCCTACGAGCAGTACTTC. Its translation is CSVRQVNSYEQYF. The chain joins TRBV29-1 to TRBJ2-7; tentative D call: TRBD1 (6 bases). CDR1 and CDR2 from the germline V gene are SQVTM and ANQGSEA. The CDR3 extends over 13 amino acids. The V end lost 5 bases, the J end lost 0 bases, and 11 bases lay between the germline ends.

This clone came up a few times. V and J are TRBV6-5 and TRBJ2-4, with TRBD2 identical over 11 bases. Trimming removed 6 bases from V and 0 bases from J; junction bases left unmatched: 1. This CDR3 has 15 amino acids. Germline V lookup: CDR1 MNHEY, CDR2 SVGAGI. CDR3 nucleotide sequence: TGTGCCAGCAGGACTAGCGGGGAAGCCAAAAACATTCAGTACTTC. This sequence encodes CASRTSGEAKNIQYF.

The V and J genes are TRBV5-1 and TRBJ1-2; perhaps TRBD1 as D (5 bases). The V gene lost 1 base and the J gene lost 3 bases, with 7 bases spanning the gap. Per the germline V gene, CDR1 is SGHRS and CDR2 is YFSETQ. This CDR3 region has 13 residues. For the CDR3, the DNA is TGCGCCAGCAGCTTGACAGGTTACTATGGCTACACCTTC. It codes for CASSLTGYYGYTF.

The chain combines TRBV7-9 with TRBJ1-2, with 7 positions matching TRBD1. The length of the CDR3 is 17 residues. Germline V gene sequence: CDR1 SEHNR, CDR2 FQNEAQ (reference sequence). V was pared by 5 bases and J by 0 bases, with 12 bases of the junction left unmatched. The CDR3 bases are TGTGCCAGCAGCCCCTGGACAGGTTTTTCAGCTAACTATGGCTACACCTTC. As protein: CASSPWTGFSANYGYTF.

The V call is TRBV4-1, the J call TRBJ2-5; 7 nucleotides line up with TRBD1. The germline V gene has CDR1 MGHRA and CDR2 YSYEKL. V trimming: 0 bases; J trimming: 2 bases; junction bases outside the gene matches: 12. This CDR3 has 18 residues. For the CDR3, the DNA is TGCGCCAGCAGCCAAGATCCGATTCGACAGGGCCTTCAAGAGACCCAGTACTTC. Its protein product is CASSQDPIRQGLQETQYF.

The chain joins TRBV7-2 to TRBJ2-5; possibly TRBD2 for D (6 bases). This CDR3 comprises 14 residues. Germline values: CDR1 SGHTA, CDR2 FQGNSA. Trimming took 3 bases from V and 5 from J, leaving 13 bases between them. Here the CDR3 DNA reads TGTGCCAGCAGCTTTGGTTCAGGGAGGGAGACCCAGTACTTC. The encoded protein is CASSFGSGRETQYF. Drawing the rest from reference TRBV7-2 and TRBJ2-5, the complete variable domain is GAGVSQSPSNKVTEKGKDVELRCDPISGHTALYWYRQSLGQGLEFLIYFQGNSAPDKSGLPSDRFSAERTGGSVSTLTIQRTQQEDSAVYLCASSFGSGRETQYFGPGTRLLVL.

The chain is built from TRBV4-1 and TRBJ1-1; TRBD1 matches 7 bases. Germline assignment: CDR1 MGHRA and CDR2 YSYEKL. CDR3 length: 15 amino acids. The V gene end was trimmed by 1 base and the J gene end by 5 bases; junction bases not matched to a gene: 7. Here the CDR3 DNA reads TGCGCCAGCAGCCAAGCCGACAGGGTTGAAACTGAAGCTTTCTTT. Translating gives CASSQADRVETEAFF.

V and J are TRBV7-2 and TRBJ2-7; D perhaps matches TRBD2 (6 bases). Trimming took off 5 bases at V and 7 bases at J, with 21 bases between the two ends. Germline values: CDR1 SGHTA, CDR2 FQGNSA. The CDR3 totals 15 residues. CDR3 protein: CASSPNSGPPEEQYF. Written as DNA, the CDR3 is TGTGCCAGCAGCCCCAATAGCGGACCACCAGAAGAGCAGTACTTC.

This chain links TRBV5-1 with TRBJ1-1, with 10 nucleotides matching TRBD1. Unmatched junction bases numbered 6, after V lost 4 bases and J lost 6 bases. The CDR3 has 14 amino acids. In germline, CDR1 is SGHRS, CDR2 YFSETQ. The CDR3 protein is CASSAGTGAAEAFF. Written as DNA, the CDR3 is TGCGCCAGCAGCGCGGGGACAGGGGCCGCTGAAGCTTTCTTT. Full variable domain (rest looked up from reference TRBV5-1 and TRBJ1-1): KAGVTQTPRYLIKTRGQQVTLSCSPISGHRSVSWYQQTPGQGLQFLFEYFSETQRNKGNFPGRFSGRQFSNSRSEMNVSTLELGDSALYLCASSAGTGAAEAFFGQGTRLTVV.

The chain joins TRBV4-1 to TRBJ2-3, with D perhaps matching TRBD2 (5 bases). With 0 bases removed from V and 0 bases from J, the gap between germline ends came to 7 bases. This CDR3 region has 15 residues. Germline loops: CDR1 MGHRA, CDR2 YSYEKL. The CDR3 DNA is TGCGCCAGCAGCCAAGATCGGACTAGCACAGATACGCAGTATTTT. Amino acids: CASSQDRTSTDTQYF.

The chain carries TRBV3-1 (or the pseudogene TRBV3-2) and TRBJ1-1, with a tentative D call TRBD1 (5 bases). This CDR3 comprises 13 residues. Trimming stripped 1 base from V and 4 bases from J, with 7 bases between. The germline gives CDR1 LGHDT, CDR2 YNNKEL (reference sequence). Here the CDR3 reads CASSQVTVTEAFF. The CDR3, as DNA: TGTGCCAGCAGCCAAGTGACAGTCACTGAAGCTTTCTTT.

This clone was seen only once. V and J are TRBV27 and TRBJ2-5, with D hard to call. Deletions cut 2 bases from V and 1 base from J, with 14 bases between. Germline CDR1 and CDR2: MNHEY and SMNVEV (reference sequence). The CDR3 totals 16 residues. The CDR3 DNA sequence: TGTGCCAGCAGTTTAGGGCAGGAACCTACCCAAGAGACCCAGTACTTC. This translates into CASSLGQEPTQETQYF.

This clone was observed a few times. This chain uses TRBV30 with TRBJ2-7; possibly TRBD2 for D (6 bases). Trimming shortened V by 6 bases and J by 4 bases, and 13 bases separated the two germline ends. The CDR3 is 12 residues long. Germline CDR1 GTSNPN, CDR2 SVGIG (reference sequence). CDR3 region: CACRAGRYEQYF. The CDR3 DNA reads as TGTGCCTGCCGCGCGGGGCGGTACGAGCAGTACTTC.

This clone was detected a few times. The CDR3 region has the DNA TGTGCCAGCTCCCCCAGCTTGGATCGGGGCGAGCAGTACTTC. It translates to CASSPSLDRGEQYF. J is TRBJ2-7 and V is TRBV18, with TRBD2 as a possible D gene (5 bases). V lost 6 bases and J lost 6, with 18 bases in between. From germline, CDR1 is KGHSH and CDR2 LQKENI. There are 14 residues in the CDR3.

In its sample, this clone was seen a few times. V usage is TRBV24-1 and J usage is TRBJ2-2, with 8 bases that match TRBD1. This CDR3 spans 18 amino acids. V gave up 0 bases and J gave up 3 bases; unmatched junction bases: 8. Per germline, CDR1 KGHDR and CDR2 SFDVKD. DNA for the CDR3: TGTGCCACCAGTGATTTGTATGCAGGGGGCGCCGACACCGGGGAGCTGTTTTTT. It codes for CATSDLYAGGADTGELFF.

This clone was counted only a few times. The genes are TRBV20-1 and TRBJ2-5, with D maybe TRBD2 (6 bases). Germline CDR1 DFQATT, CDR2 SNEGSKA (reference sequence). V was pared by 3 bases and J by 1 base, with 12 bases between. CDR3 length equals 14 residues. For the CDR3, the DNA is TGCAGTGCTAGTGGGAGGTGGGTCCAAGAGACCCAGTACTTC. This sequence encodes CSASGRWVQETQYF.

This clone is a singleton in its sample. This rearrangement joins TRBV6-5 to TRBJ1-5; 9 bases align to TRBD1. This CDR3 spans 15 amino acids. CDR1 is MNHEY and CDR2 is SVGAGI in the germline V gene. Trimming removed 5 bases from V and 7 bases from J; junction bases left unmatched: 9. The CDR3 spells CASSRTGTGNQPQHF. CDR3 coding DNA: TGTGCCAGCAGTCGAACCGGGACAGGGAACCAGCCCCAGCATTTT.

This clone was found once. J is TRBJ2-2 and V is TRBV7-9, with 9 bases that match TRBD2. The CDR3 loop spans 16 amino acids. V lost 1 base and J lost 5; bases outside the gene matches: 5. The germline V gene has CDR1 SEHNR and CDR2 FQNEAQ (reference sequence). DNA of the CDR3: TGTGCCAGCAGCTTAGAAGCTCTAGCGGGAACCGGGGAGCTGTTTTTT. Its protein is CASSLEALAGTGELFF. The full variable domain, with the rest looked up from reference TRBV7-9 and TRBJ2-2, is DTGVSQNPRHKITKRGQNVTFRCDPISEHNRLYWYRQTLGQGPEFLTYFQNEAQLEKSRLLSDRFSAERPKGSFSTLEIQRTEQGDSAMYLCASSLEALAGTGELFFGEGSRLTVL.

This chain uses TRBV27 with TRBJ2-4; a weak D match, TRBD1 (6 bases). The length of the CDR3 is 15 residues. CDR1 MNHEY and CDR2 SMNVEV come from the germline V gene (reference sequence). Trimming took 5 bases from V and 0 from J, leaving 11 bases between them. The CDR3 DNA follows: TGTGCCAGCAGTGGGGGACACCTAGCCAAAAACATTCAGTACTTC. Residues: CASSGGHLAKNIQYF.

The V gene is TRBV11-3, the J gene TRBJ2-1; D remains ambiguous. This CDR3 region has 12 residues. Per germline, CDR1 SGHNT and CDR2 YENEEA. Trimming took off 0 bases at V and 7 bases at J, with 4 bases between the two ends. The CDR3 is CASSLDRNEQFF. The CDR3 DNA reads TGTGCCAGCAGCTTAGATCGGAATGAGCAGTTCTTC. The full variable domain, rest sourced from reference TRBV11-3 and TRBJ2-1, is EAGVVQSPRYKIIEKKQPVAFWCNPISGHNTLYWYLQNLGQGPELLIRYENEEAVDDSQLPKDRFSAERLKGVDSTLKIQPAELGDSAVYLCASSLDRNEQFFGPGTRLTVL.

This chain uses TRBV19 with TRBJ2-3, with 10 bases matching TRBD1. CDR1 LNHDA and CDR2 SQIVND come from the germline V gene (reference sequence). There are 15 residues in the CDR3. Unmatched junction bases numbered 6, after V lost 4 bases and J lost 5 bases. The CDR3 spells CASSTDRGGIDTQYF. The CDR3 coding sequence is TGTGCCAGTAGTACGGACAGGGGGGGGATAGATACGCAGTATTTT.

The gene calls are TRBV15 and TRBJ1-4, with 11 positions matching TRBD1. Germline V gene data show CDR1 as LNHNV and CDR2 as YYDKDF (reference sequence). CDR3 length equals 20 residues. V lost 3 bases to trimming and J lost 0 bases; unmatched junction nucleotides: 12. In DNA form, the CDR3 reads TGTGCCACCAGCAGCCCCGCGGGAGGGACAGGGGGGGCAACTAATGAAAAACTGTTTTTT. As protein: CATSSPAGGTGGATNEKLFF.

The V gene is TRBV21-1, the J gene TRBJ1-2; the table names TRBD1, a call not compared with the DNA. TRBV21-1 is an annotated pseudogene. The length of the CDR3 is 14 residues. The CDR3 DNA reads TGTGCCACCCCGCTAGGACAGGGGTTGAATGGCTACACCTTC. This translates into CATPLGQGLNGYTF.

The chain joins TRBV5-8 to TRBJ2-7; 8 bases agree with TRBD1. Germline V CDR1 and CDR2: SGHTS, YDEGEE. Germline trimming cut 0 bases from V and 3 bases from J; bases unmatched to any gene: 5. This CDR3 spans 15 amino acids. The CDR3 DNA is TGTGCCAGCAGCTTGGCAGGGGGCATCCACTACGAGCAGTACTTC. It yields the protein CASSLAGGIHYEQYF.

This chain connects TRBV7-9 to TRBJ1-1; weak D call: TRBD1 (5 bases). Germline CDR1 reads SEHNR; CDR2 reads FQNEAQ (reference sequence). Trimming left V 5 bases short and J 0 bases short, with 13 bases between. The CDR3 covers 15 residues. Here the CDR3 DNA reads TGTGCCAGCAGCCCTTCGACAGCTTTGAACACTGAAGCTTTCTTT. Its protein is CASSPSTALNTEAFF.

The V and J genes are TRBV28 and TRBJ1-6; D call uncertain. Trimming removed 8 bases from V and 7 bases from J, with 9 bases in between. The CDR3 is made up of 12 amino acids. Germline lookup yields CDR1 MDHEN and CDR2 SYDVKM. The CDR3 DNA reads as TGTGCCAGCCAAGCAGGAAATTCACCCCTCCACTTT. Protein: CASQAGNSPLHF.

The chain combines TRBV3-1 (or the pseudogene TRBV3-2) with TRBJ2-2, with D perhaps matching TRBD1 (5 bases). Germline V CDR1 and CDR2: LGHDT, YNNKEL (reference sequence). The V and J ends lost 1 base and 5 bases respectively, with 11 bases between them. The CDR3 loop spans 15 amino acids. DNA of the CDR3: TGTGCCAGCAGCCAAGGGGGCGCGCAAACCGGGGAGCTGTTTTTT. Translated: CASSQGGAQTGELFF.

The CDR3 DNA reads as TGTGCCAGCAGCCTCGGCGACAGCTTATCTGGAAACACCATATATTTT. Its translation: CASSLGDSLSGNTIYF. The chain uses TRBV11-3 and TRBJ1-3; weak D call: TRBD1 (5 bases). Trimming removed 5 bases at V and 1 base at J, with 15 bases between. From germline, CDR1 is SGHNT and CDR2 YENEEA. The CDR3 sequence is 16 residues long.